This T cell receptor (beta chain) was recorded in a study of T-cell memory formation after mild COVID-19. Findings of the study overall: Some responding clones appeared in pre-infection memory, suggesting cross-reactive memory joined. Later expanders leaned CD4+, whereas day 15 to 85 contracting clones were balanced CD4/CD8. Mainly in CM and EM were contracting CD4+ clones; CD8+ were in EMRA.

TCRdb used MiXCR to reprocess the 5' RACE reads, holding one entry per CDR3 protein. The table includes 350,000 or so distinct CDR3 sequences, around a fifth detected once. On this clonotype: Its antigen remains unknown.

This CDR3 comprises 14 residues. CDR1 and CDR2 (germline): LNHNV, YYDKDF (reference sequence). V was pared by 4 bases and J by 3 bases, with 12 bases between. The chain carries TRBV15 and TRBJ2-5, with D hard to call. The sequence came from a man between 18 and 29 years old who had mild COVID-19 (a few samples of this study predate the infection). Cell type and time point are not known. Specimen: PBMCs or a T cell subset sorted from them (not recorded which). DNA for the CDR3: TGTGCCACCAGCAAGATCGGACGGGAAGAGACCCAGTACTTC. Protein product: CATSKIGREETQYF.